This T cell receptor beta chain was sequenced in a study of T cells in Graves' hyperthyroidism and ophthalmopathy. Template material for amplifying TCR beta CDR3 regions consisted of RNA transcripts. Primed by the HTBI set, a first-round RT-PCR was run on the TCR CDR3. Each CDR3 protein gets one entry after TCRdb re-called the multiplex PCR reads with MiXCR. Of 360,000 or so distinct CDR3 sequences in the sample, over 12% were seen once. This CDR3 is 15 amino acids long. J gave up 6 bases and V 5 bases, and 6 bases lay outside the gene matches. CDR1 is SEHNR, CDR2 FQNEAQ, per germline (reference sequence). This clonotype was found many times. The target antigen is unknown. Broader study findings: Progression to ophthalmopathy was predicted a median of approximately 6.4 months early. Most thyroid clonotypes expanded above 0.001 were also detected in blood.

Criteria for exclusion of patients were uncontrolled infection, other autoimmune disease, pregnancy or lactation. This receptor was obtained from a woman aged 55 to 70 with Graves' ophthalmopathy. Sequenced input: blood. The genes are TRBV7-9 and TRBJ2-1, with 11 bases matching TRBD1. CDR3 amino acids: CASSEDRGRLNEQFF. The CDR3, as DNA: TGTGCCAGCAGCGAGGACAGGGGGCGCCTCAATGAGCAGTTCTTC.